The rows below give T cell receptor beta chains drawn from one sample of a study of shared clonotypes between healthy human individuals. Profiled with immunoSEQ multiplex PCR; TCRdb holds only in-frame clones, not every one. This table holds around 2,000,000 clones, around 95% found once. Sequenced material: naive CD4+ T cells sorted from blood. These receptor sequences come from a man in his late teens or twenties in good health. The CDR3 runs from the conserved cysteine through the conserved F or W. The D gene is left open where the match is weak. Clone sizes are given selectively: once, few, many, or a class where the clone is expanded.

D gene | J gene | clone size | CDR3 length | V gene | CDR3 protein | CDR3 DNA
. | TRBJ2-5 | . | 13 | TRBV2 | CASNRERGETQYF | TGTGCCAGTAACAGGGAGAGAGGGGAGACCCAGTACTTC
TRBD2 | TRBJ2-2 | . | 15 | TRBV6-1 | CASSVAGVNTGELFF | TGTGCCAGCAGTGTAGCGGGGGTGAACACCGGGGAGCTGTTTTTT
. | TRBJ1-1 | . | 13 | TRBV5-4 | CASSTQLNTEAFF | TGTGCCAGCAGCACCCAGCTGAACACTGAAGCTTTCTTT
. | TRBJ1-2 | . | 15 | TRBV16 | CASSPAASANYGYTF | TGTGCCAGCAGCCCGGCGGCGTCCGCTAACTATGGCTACACCTTC
. | TRBJ1-6 | . | 15 | TRBV18 | CASSPRGADNSPLHF | TGTGCCAGCTCACCACGCGGAGCAGATAATTCACCCCTCCACTTT
. | TRBJ1-1 | . | 16 | TRBV5-1 | CASSLGGSSVNTEAFF | TGCGCCAGCAGCTTGGGGGGCAGCTCAGTGAACACTGAAGCTTTCTTT
TRBD1 | TRBJ2-7 | . | 14 | TRBV5-1 | CASSTGQQTYEQYF | TGCGCCAGCAGCACGGGACAGCAAACCTACGAGCAGTACTTC
. | TRBJ1-1 | . | 14 | TRBV18 | CASSPGEGNTEAFF | TGTGCCAGCTCACCAGGCGAGGGCAACACTGAAGCTTTCTTT
. | TRBJ1-3 | once | 15 | TRBV7-8 | CASSLQGQAGNTIYF | TGTGCCAGCAGCCTACAGGGTCAGGCTGGAAACACCATATATTTT
TRBD2 | TRBJ2-7 | . | 14 | TRBV10-3 | CATRKRSGSREQYF | TGTGCCACGAGAAAAAGGAGCGGGAGTAGGGAGCAGTACTTC
TRBD1 | TRBJ1-1 | . | 15 | TRBV5-1 | CASSPDRLGNTEAFF | TGCGCCAGCAGCCCGGACAGGTTAGGGAACACTGAAGCTTTCTTT
. | TRBJ2-5 | . | 13 | TRBV7-8 | CASSFGRQETQYF | TGTGCCAGCAGTTTCGGACGGCAAGAGACCCAGTACTTC
. | TRBJ1-5 | once | 11 | TRBV19 | CASSIGEVQHF | TGTGCCAGTAGTATAGGGGAGGTCCAGCATTTT
. | TRBJ2-4 | once | 15 | TRBV5-1 | CASSFGGMTKNIQYF | TGCGCCAGCAGCTTCGGAGGGATGACCAAAAACATTCAGTACTTC
TRBD1 | TRBJ1-4 | . | 15 | TRBV25-1 | CASSEYRPTGEKLFF | TGTGCCAGCAGTGAATATAGGCCGACAGGGGAAAAACTGTTTTTT
. | TRBJ2-5 | . | 15 | TRBV2 | CASVLSGAGEETQYF | TGTGCCAGCGTATTGTCGGGGGCGGGAGAAGAGACCCAGTACTTC
. | TRBJ1-1 | . | 14 | TRBV5-1 | CASSSTWDLQLAFF | TGCGCCAGCAGCTCCACGTGGGACCTGCAATTGGCTTTCTTT
TRBD2 | TRBJ2-2 | once | 15 | TRBV6-5 | CASRRTSGRVGELFF | TGTGCCAGCAGGCGGACTAGCGGGAGGGTCGGGGAGCTGTTTTTT
TRBD1 | TRBJ1-1 | . | 12 | TRBV11-2 | CASSWDRVGKFF | TGTGCCAGCAGCTGGGACAGGGTGGGGAAATTCTTT
. | TRBJ2-2 | . | 14 | TRBV2 | CASSSGAETGELFF | TGTGCCAGCAGTTCAGGGGCAGAGACTGGGGAGCTGTTTTTT
. | TRBJ1-5 | . | 13 | TRBV2 | CASTRGPKEPQHF | TGTGCCAGCACCCGGGGGCCTAAGGAACCCCAGCATTTT
. | TRBJ2-7 | . | 13 | TRBV5-1 | CASSSGDSYEQYF | TGCGCCAGCAGCTCGGGGGACAGCTACGAGCAGTACTTC
. | TRBJ2-3 | few | 13 | TRBV10-3 | CAIRQDRTDTQYF | TGTGCCATCAGACAGGATCGCACAGATACGCAGTATTTT
TRBD1 | TRBJ2-5 | . | 15 | TRBV6-5 | CASSSSPGGRETQYF | TGTGCCAGCAGTTCTAGCCCAGGGGGCAGAGAGACCCAGTACTTC
TRBD1 | TRBJ1-3 | . | 14 | TRBV9 | CASSETGSGNTIYF | TGTGCCAGCAGCGAGACAGGGTCTGGAAACACCATATATTTT
. | TRBJ2-5 | . | 14 | TRBV18 | CASSPTGREETQYF | TGTGCCAGCTCACCAACAGGCAGGGAAGAGACCCAGTACTTC
. | TRBJ2-3 | . | 12 | TRBV5-4 | CASSSLLSTQYF | TGTGCCAGCAGTTCCTTATTGAGTACGCAGTATTTT
. | TRBJ2-5 | . | 16 | TRBV5-1 | CASSLDSGTRGETQYF | TGCGCCAGCAGCTTAGATAGCGGCACGAGGGGGGAGACCCAGTACTTC
TRBD2 | TRBJ2-1 | . | 16 | TRBV7-2 | CASSLEPSGRAGEQFF | TGTGCCAGCAGCTTAGAACCTAGCGGGAGGGCCGGTGAGCAGTTCTTC
. | TRBJ2-1 | . | 15 | TRBV7-9 | CASSLLDLSYNEQFF | TGTGCCAGCAGTTTACTAGATCTCTCCTACAATGAGCAGTTCTTC
. | TRBJ2-1 | . | 16 | TRBV30 | CAWRHTYDTNYNEQFF | TGTGCCTGGAGGCATACATACGACACAAACTACAATGAGCAGTTCTTC
TRBD1 | TRBJ2-7 | . | 16 | TRBV10-3 | CAISESGTGGDYEQYF | TGTGCCATCAGTGAGTCGGGGACAGGGGGAGACTACGAGCAGTACTTC
. | TRBJ1-6 | few | 14 | TRBV6-6 | CASRIRDSNSPLHF | TGTGCCAGCAGGATCAGGGACTCTAATTCACCCCTCCACTTT
TRBD2 | TRBJ2-7 | once | 13 | TRBV30 | CAWASGGSYEQYF | TGTGCCTGGGCCTCGGGAGGCTCCTACGAGCAGTACTTC
TRBD1 | TRBJ1-2 | once | 17 | TRBV18 | CASSPPPGQGPFYGYTF | TGTGCCAGCTCACCACCGCCGGGACAGGGGCCTTTTTATGGCTACACCTTC
TRBD1 | TRBJ1-3 | . | 17 | TRBV5-6 | CASSLYPGTGAGNTIYF | TGTGCCAGCAGCCTTTACCCCGGGACAGGGGCTGGAAACACCATATATTTT
TRBD1 | TRBJ2-7 | . | 15 | TRBV5-1 | CASSLEGAAGYEQYF | TGCGCCAGCAGCTTGGAGGGGGCGGCAGGCTACGAGCAGTACTTC
TRBD1 | TRBJ2-1 | . | 14 | TRBV5-1 | CASSLGTANNEQFF | TGCGCCAGCAGCCTCGGGACAGCCAACAATGAGCAGTTCTTC
. | TRBJ2-7 | . | 15 | TRBV5-1 | CASTSQPSLSYEQYF | TGCGCCAGCACATCCCAGCCTTCACTCTCCTACGAGCAGTACTTC
. | TRBJ2-7 | . | 13 | TRBV5-4 | CASSPVGTYEQYF | TGTGCCAGCAGCCCCGTCGGCACCTACGAGCAGTACTTC
TRBD1 | TRBJ2-6 | . | 17 | TRBV18 | CASSPGQGATGANVLTF | TGTGCCAGCTCGCCGGGACAGGGGGCTACTGGGGCCAACGTCCTGACTTTC
TRBD1 | TRBJ1-1 | . | 15 | TRBV10-3 | CAISGQGIMNTEAFF | TGTGCCATCAGTGGACAGGGCATCATGAACACTGAAGCTTTCTTT
. | TRBJ1-1 | . | 16 | TRBV5-4 | CASSPGGVQGNTEAFF | TGTGCCAGCAGCCCCGGCGGGGTTCAGGGAAACACTGAAGCTTTCTTT
. | TRBJ1-5 | once | 15 | TRBV28 | CASSGGSYSNQPQHF | TGTGCCAGCAGTGGTGGGTCTTATAGCAATCAGCCCCAGCATTTT
. | TRBJ1-2 | . | 13 | TRBV30 | CAWSVPGIYGYTF | TGTGCCTGGAGTGTACCAGGAATCTATGGCTACACCTTC
. | TRBJ2-7 | . | 14 | TRBV18 | CASSPRNPGDEQYF | TGTGCCAGCTCACCCAGAAACCCGGGCGACGAGCAGTACTTC
. | TRBJ1-1 | once | 14 | TRBV7-3 | CASASPGMNTEAFF | TGTGCCAGCGCCTCCCCAGGGATGAACACTGAAGCTTTCTTT
TRBD1 | TRBJ2-3 | . | 15 | TRBV5-1 | CASSSRDRGRDTQYF | TGCGCCAGCAGCTCCCGGGACAGGGGGCGGGATACGCAGTATTTT
. | TRBJ1-1 | . | 15 | TRBV25-1 | CASTPRENAGTEAFF | TGTGCCAGCACCCCGCGGGAGAACGCAGGCACTGAAGCTTTCTTT
TRBD2 | TRBJ2-1 | . | 16 | TRBV7-2 | CASSPSGGPNYNEQFF | TGTGCCAGCAGCCCTTCGGGGGGGCCCAATTACAATGAGCAGTTCTTC
. | TRBJ1-4 | . | 16 | TRBV28 | CASSLTGSSTGEKLFF | TGTGCCAGCAGTCTCACAGGTTCATCCACGGGGGAAAAACTGTTTTTT
. | TRBJ2-7 | . | 15 | TRBV4-1 | CASSQVSTIVYEQYF | TGCGCCAGCAGCCAAGTGTCGACTATCGTCTACGAGCAGTACTTC
. | TRBJ2-2 | . | 17 | TRBV5-6 | CASTPPPDWVGTGELFF | TGTGCCAGCACCCCGCCGCCCGACTGGGTGGGCACCGGGGAGCTGTTTTTT
. | TRBJ1-2 | . | 13 | TRBV18 | CASSGLREDGYTF | TGTGCCAGCTCAGGCCTCAGGGAAGATGGCTACACCTTC